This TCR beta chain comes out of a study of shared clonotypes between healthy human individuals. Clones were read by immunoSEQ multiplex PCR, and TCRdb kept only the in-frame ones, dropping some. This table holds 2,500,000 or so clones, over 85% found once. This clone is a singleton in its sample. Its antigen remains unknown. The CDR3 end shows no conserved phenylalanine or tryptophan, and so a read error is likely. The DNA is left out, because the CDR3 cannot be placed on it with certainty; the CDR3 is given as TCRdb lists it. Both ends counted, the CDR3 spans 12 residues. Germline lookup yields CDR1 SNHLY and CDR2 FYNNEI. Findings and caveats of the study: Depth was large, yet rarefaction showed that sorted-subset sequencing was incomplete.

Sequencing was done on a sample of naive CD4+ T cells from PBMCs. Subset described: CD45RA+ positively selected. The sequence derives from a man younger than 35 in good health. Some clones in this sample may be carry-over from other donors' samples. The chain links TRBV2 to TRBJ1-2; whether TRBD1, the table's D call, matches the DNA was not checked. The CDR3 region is CASSDRDRHVRP.